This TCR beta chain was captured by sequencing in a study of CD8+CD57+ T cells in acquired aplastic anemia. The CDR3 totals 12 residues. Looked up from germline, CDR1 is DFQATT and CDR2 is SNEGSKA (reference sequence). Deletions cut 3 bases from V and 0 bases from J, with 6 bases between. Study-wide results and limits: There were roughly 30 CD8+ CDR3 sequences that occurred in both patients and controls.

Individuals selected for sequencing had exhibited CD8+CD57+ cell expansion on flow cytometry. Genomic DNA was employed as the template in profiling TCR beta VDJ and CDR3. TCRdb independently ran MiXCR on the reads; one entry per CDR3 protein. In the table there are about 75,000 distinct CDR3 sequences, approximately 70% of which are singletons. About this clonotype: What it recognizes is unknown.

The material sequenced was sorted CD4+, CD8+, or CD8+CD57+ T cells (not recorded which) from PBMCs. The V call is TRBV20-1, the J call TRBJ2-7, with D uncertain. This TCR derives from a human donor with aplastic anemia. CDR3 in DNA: TGCAGTGCTAGGTACAGCTCCTACGAGCAGTACTTC. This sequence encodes CSARYSSYEQYF.